The present T cell receptor beta chain was sequenced within a study of long-term antiretroviral therapy in people with HIV. For the study at large: The earliest samples predate the 2015 immediate-ART recommendation by about a decade.

The CDR3 loop spans 13 amino acids. The germline V gene encodes CDR1 MNHEY and CDR2 SMNVEV (reference sequence). The trim removed 4 bases at V and 5 bases at J, leaving 5 bases unmatched. The assay, immunoSEQ v3.0, was run at survey level. Sequenced by immunoSEQ multiplex PCR; TCRdb stores in-frame clones only, minus some. The sample lists about 27,000 clones, around four fifths seen once, with about 10% in the top ten. The V and J genes are TRBV27 and TRBJ2-7; 7 bases fit TRBD1. The sequence was obtained from a man aged 18 to 30 with HIV. This specimen consisted of unsorted PBMCs, obtained 0.8 years before starting antiretroviral therapy. The CDR3 DNA is TGTGCCAGCAGTTGGGCAGGGGGAGACGAGCAGTACTTC. Protein: CASSWAGGDEQYF.